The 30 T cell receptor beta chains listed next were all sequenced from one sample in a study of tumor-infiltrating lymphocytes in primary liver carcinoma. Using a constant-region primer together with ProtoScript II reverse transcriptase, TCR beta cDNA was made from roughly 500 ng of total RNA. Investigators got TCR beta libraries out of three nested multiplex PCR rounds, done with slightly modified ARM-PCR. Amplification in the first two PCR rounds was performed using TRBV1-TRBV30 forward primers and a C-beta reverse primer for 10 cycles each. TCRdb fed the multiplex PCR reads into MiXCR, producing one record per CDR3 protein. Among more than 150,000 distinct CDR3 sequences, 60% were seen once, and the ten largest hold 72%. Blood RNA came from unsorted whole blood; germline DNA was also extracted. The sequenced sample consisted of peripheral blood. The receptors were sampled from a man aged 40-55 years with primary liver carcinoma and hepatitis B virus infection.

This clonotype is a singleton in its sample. DNA of the CDR3: TGTGCCAGCGGGTTGACTAGTACCTACAATGAGCAGTTCTTC. Protein sequence: CASGLTSTYNEQFF. The V call is TRBV12-3 or TRBV12-4, the J call TRBJ2-1; a weak D match, TRBD2 (6 bases). V was pared by 8 bases and J by 2 bases, with 13 bases between. The length of the CDR3 is 14 residues.

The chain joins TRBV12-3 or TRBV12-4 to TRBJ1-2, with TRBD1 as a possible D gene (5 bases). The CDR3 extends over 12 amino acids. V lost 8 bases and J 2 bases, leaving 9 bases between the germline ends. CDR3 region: CASLGPNYGYTF. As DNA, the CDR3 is TGTGCCAGCCTGGGACCGAACTATGGCTACACCTTC.

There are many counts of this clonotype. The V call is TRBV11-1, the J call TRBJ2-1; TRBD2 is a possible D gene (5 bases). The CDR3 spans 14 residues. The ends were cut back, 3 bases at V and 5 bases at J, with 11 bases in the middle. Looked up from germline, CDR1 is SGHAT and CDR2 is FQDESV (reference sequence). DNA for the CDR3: TGTGCCAGCAGCTTGAGTAGCGTGAACAATGAGCAGTTCTTC. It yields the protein CASSLSSVNNEQFF.

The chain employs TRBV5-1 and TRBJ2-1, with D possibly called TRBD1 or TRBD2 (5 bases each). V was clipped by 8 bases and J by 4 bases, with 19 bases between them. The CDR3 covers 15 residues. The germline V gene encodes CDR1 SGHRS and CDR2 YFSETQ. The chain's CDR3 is CASSPMAGSYNEQFF. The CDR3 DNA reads TGCGCCAGTAGCCCGATGGCAGGGAGTTACAATGAGCAGTTCTTC.

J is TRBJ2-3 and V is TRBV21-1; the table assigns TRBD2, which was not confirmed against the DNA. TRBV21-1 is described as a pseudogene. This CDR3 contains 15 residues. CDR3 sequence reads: CASSRLARLTYTQYF. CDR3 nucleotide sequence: TGTGCCAGCAGCAGACTAGCTCGTCTAACTTATACGCAGTATTTT.

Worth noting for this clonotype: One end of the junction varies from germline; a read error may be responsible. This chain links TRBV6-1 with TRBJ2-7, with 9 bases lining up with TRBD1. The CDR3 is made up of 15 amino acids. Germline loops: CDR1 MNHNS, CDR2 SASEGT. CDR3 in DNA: TGTGCCAGCAGTCAAAACAGGGGGCTTGCGTACGAGGAGTACTTC. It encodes CASSQNRGLAYEEYF.

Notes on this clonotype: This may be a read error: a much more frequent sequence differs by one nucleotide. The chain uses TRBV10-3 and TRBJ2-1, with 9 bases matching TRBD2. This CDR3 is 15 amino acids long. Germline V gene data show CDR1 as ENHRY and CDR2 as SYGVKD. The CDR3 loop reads CATTLRAGGSDDQFF. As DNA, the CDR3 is TGTGCCACCACCCTTCGAGCGGGAGGTAGCGATGACCAGTTCTTC.

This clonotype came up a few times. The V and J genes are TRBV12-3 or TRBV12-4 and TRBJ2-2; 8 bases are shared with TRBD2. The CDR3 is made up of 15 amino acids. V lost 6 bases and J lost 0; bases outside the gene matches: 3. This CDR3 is CASRPGLANTGELFF. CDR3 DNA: TGTGCCAGCAGACCGGGACTAGCGAACACCGGGGAGCTGTTTTTT.

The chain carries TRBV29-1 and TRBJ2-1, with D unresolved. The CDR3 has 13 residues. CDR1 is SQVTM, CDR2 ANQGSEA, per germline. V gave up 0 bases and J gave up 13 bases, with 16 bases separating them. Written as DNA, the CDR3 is TGCAGCGTTGAAGAGACCATTGGCAATGGACAGTTCTTC. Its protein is CSVEETIGNGQFF.

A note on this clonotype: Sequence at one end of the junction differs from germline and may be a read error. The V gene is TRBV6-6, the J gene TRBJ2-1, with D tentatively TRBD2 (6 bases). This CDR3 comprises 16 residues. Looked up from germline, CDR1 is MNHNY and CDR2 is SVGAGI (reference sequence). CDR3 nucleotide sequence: TGTGCCAGCAGTTACCTTATCCCGGACTACCACAATGAGCAGTTTTTC. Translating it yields CASSYLIPDYHNEQFF.

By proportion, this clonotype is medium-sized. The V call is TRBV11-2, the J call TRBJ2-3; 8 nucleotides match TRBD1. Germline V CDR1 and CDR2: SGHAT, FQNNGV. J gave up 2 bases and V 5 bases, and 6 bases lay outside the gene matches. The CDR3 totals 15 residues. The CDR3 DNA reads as TGTGCCAGCAGCGAACGGGACAGGCACACAGATACGCAGTATTTT. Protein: CASSERDRHTDTQYF.

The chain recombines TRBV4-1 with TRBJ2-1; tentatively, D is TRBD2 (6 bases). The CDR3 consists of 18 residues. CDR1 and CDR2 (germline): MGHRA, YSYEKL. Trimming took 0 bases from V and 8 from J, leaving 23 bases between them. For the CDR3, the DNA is TGCGCCAGCAGCCAAGATGAAGAGAGTAGGAGGACGGGGGATGAGCAGTTCTTC. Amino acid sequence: CASSQDEESRRTGDEQFF.

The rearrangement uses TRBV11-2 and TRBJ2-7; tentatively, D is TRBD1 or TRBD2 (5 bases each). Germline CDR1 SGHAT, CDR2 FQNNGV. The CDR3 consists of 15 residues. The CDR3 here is CTNSLFGGLTYEQYF. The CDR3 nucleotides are TGTACCAACAGCTTATTTGGGGGATTAACCTACGAGCAGTACTTC.

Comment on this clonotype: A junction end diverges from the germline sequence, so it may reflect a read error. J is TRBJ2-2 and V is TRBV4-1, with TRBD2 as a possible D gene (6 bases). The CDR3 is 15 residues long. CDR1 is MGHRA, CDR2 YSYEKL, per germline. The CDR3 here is CAGSQDGGNTGELFF. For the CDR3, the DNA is TGCGCCGGCAGCCAAGACGGGGGAAACACCGGGGAGCTGTTTTTT.

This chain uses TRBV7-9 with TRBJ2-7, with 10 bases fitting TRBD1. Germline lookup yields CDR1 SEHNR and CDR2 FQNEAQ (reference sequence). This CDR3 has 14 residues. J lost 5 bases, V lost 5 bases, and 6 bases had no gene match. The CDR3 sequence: CASSPGQGVDEQYF. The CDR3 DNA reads TGTGCCAGCAGCCCAGGACAGGGGGTCGACGAGCAGTACTTC.

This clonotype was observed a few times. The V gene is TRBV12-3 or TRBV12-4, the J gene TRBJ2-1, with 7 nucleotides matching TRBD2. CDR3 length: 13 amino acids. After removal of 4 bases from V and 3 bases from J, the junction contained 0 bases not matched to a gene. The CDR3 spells CASSWEGYNEQFF. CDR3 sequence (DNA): TGTGCCAGCAGTTGGGAGGGCTACAATGAGCAGTTCTTC.

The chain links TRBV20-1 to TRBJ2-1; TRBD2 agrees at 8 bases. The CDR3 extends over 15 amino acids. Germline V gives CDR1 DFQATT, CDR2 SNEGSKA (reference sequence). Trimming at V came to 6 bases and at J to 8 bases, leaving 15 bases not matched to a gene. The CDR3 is CSAVSGGEGRDEQFF. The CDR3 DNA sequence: TGCAGTGCCGTCTCGGGGGGGGAAGGTCGCGATGAGCAGTTCTTC.

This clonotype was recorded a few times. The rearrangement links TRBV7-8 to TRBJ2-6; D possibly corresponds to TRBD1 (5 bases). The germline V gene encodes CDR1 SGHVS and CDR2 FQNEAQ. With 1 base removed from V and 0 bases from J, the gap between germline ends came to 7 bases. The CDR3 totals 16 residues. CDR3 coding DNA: TGTGCCAGCAGCTTAGAGGGGTACTCTGGGGCCAACGTCCTGACTTTC. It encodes CASSLEGYSGANVLTF.

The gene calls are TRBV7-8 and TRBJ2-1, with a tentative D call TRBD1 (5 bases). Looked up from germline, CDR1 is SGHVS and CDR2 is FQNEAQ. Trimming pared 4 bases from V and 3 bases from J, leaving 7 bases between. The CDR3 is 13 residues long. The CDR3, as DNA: TGTGCCAGCAGCTCCGGACACTACAATGAGCAGTTCTTC. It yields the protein CASSSGHYNEQFF.

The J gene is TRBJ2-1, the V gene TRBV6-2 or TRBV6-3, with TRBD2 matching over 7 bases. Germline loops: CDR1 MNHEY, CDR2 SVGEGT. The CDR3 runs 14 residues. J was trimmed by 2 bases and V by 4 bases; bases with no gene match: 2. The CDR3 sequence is CASSLSGTYNEQFF. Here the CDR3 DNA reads TGTGCCAGCAGTTTAAGCGGGACCTACAATGAGCAGTTCTTC.

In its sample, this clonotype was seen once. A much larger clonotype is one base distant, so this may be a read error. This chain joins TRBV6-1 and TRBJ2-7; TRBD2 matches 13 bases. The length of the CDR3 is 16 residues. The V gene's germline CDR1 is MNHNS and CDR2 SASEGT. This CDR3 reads CASSDELAGGPYEQCF. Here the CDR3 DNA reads TGTGCCAGCAGTGATGAACTAGCGGGAGGGCCCTACGAGCAGTGCTTC.

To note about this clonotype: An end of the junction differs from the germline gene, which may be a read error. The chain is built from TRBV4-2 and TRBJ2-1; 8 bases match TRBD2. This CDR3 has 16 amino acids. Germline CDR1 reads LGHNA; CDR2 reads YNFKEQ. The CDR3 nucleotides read TGTGCCAGCAGCCCGACTAGCGTGATCTCCTACGATGAGCAGTTCTTC. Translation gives CASSPTSVISYDEQFF.

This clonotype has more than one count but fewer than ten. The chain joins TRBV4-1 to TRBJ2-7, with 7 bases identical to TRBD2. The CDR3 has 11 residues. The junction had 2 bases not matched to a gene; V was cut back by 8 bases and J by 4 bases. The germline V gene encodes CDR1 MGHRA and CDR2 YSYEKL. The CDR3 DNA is TGCGCCAGCGGGACTAAGTACGAGCAGTACTTC. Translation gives CASGTKYEQYF.

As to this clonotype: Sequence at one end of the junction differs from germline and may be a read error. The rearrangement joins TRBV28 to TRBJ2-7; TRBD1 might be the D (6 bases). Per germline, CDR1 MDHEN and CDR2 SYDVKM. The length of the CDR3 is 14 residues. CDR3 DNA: TGTGTCAGCAGCCCGACAGGTTTGTCCTACGAACAGTACTTC. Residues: CVSSPTGLSYEQYF. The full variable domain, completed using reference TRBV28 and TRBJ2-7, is DVKVTQSSRYLVKRTGEKVFLECVQDMDHENMFWYRQDPGLGLRLIYFSYDVKMKEKGDIPEGYSVSREKKERFSLILESASTNQTSMYLCVSSPTGLSYEQYFGPGTRLTVT.

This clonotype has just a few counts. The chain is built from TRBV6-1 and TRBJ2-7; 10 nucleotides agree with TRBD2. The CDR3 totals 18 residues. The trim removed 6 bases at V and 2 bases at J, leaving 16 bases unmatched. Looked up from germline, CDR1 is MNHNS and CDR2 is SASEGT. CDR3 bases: TGTGCCAGCAGGGAGGAGGGACTAGCGAATCCTAATACCTACGAGCAGTACTTC. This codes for CASREEGLANPNTYEQYF.

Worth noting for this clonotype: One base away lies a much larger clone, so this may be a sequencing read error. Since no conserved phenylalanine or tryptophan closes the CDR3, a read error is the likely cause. The CDR3 DNA is TGTGCCAGCAGCTTAGATTCCCAGCGGTCCGAGCAGTTCCTC. Its translation is CASSLDSQRSEQFL. The chain has TRBV11-3 and TRBJ2-1, with D possibly TRBD2 on 5 matching bases. Germline CDR1 is SGHNT and CDR2 is YENEEA. The CDR3 sequence is 14 residues long. The V and J ends lost 0 bases and 10 bases respectively, with 13 bases between them.

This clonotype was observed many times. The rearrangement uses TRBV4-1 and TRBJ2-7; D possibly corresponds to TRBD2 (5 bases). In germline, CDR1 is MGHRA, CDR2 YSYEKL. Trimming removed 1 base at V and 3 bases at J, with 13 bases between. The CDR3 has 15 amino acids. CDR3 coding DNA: TGCGCCAGCAGCCAAGCAGGCACTGGACTCTACGAGCAGTACTTC. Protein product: CASSQAGTGLYEQYF.

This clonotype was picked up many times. CDR3 residues: CATSFPGAYNEQFF. As DNA, the CDR3 is TGTGCCACCTCCTTCCCAGGGGCCTACAATGAGCAGTTCTTC. This chain uses TRBV11-2 with TRBJ2-1; D might be TRBD1 (6 bases). The germline V and J ends were trimmed by 10 bases and 2 bases, with 15 bases remaining between them. Germline assignment: CDR1 SGHAT and CDR2 FQNNGV. This CDR3 comprises 14 residues.

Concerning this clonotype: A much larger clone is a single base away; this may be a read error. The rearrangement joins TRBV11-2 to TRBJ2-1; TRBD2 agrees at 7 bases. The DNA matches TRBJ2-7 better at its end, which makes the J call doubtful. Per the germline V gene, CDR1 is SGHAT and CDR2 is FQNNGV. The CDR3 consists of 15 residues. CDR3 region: CASSLEMRGGNEQYF. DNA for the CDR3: TGTGCCAGCAGCTTAGAGATGAGGGGAGGGAATGAGCAGTACTTC.

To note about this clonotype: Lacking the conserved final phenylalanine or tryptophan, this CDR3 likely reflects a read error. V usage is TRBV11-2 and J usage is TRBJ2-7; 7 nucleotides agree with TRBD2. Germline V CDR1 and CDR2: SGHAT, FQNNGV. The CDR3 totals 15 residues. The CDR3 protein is CTSSLVAGYAYEQYL. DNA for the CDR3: TGTACCAGCAGCCTAGTAGCGGGTTACGCCTACGAGCAGTACTTA.